The clone carrying this TCR beta chain came up a few times. The data are from a study of T cells after yellow fever vaccination. TCRdb recomputed calls from the 5' RACE reads with MiXCR, one row per CDR3 protein. The sample yields approximately 600,000 distinct CDR3 sequences, roughly an eighth seen once. Germline V gene lookup returns CDR1 MNHEY and CDR2 SVGEGT. CDR3 length: 16 residues. After removal of 7 bases from V and 7 bases from J, the junction contained 11 bases not matched to a gene. The source was PBMCs, collected on the day of the yellow fever booster vaccination. The TCR comes from a man aged 25 to 40 who received the YFV17D yellow fever vaccine. The genes are TRBV6-2 or TRBV6-3 and TRBJ2-2, with 11 bases lining up with TRBD2. The CDR3 DNA sequence: TGTGCCAGCAAAAAAGGGACTAGCGGCCCCCACGGGGAGCTGTTTTTT. Amino acids: CASKKGTSGPHGELFF.